The T cell receptor (beta chain) under discussion was sequenced for a study of cytomegalovirus exposure and HLA in healthy donors. The ends were cut back, 5 bases at V and 6 bases at J, with 13 bases in the middle. Germline CDR1 reads SGHTA; CDR2 reads FQGTGA. This CDR3 is 13 amino acids long. Researchers ran the PCR with 60 Vbeta and 13 Jbeta primers. Libraries were prepared by immunoSEQ multiplex PCR; TCRdb keeps only in-frame clonotypes and omits some of them. Among about 130,000 clones listed, under 12% were seen once. The sequence came from a woman under 30 in good health and CMV-seropositive. Sequencing input: PBMCs. This chain connects TRBV7-3 to TRBJ1-1; D ambiguous. The CDR3 loop reads CASSLGPAAEAFF. For the CDR3, the DNA is TGTGCCAGCAGCCTCGGTCCGGCGGCTGAAGCTTTCTTT. The variable domain in full, with the rest retrieved from reference TRBV7-3 and TRBJ1-1, is GAGVSQTPSNKVTEKGKYVELRCDPISGHTALYWYRQSLGQGPEFLIYFQGTGAADDSGLPNDRFFAVRPEGSVSTLKIQRTERGDSAVYLCASSLGPAAEAFFGQGTRLTVV.